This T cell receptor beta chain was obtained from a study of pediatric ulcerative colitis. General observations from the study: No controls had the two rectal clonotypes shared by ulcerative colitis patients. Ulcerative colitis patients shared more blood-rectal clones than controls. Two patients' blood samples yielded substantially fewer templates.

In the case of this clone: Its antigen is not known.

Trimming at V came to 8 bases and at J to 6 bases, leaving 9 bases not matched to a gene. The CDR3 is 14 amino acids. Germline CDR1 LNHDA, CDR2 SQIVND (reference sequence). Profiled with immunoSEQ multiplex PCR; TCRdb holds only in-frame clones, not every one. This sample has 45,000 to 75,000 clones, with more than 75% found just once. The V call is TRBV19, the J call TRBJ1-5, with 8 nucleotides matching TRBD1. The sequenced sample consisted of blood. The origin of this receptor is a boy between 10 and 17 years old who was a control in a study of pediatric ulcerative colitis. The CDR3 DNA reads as TGTGCCAGTGACCCGGGACAGGCGCTTCAGCCCCAGCATTTT. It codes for CASDPGQALQPQHF. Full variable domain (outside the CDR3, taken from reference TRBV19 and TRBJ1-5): DGGITQSPKYLFRKEGQNVTLSCEQNLNHDAMYWYRQDPGQGLRLIYYSQIVNDFQKGDIAEGYSVSREKKESFPLTVTSAQKNPTAFYLCASDPGQALQPQHFGDGTRLSIL.